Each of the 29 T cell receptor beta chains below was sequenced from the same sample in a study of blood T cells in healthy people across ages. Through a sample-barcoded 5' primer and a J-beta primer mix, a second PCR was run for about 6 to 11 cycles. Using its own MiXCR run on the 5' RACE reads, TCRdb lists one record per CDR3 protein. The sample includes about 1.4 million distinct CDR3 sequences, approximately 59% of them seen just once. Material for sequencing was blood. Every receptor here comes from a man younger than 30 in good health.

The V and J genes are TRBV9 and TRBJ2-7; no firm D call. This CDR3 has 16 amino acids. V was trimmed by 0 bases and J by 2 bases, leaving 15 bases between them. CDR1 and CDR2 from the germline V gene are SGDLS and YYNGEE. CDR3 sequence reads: CASSVAAGRSTYEQYF. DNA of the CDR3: TGTGCCAGCAGCGTAGCGGCAGGCCGGTCAACCTACGAGCAGTACTTC.

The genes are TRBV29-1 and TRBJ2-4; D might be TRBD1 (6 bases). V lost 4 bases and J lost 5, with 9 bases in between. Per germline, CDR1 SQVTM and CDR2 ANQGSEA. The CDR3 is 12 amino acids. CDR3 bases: TGCAGCGTTGCCAGGGGCCAAAACATTCAGTACTTC. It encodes CSVARGQNIQYF.

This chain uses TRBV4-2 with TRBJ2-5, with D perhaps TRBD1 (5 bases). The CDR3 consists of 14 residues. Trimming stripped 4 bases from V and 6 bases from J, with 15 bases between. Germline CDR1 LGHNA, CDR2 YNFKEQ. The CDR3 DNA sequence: TGTGCCAGCAGCCCCTCGAAGGGGCAGAAGACCCAGTACTTC. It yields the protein CASSPSKGQKTQYF.

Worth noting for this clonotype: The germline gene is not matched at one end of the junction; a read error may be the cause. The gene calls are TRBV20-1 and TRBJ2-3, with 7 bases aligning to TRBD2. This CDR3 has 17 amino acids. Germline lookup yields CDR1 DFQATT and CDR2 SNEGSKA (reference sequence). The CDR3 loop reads CGARRELEGGVRDTQYF. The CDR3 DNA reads TGCGGTGCTAGAAGGGAGCTTGAGGGAGGGGTTCGGGATACGCAGTATTTT.

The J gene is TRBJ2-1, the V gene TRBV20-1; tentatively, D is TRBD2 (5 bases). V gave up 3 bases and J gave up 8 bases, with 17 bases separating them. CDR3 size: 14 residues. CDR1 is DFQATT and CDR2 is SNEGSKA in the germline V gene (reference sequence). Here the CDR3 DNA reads TGCAGTGCTAGTCCCCGACTCGACGGGGATGAGCAGTTCTTC. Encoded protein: CSASPRLDGDEQFF.

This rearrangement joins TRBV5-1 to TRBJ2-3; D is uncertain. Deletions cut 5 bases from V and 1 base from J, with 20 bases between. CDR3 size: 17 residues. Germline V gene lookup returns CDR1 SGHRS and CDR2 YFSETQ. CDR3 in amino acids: CASRIFERPGGTDTQYF. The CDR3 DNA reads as TGCGCCAGCAGAATTTTTGAACGACCCGGCGGCACAGATACGCAGTATTTT.

CDR3 in amino acids: CASNLQEVGGELFF. The CDR3 DNA is TGTGCCAGCAACCTCCAAGAGGTTGGCGGGGAGCTGTTTTTT. V usage is TRBV6-2 or TRBV6-3 and J usage is TRBJ2-2; D not resolved. This CDR3 contains 14 residues. Deletions cut 7 bases from V and 7 bases from J, with 16 bases between. CDR1 and CDR2 from the germline V gene are MNHEY and SVGEGT.

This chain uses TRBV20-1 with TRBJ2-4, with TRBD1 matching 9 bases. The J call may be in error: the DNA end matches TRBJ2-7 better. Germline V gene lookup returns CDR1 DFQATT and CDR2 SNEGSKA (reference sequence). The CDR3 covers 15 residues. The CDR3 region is CSARDRGQGFHEQYF. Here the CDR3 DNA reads TGCAGTGCTAGAGATCGAGGACAGGGGTTTCACGAGCAGTACTTC.

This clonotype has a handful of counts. The CDR3 protein is CASSRIANQPQHF. The DNA of the CDR3 is TGCGCCAGCAGCCGAATCGCCAATCAGCCCCAGCATTTT. The chain combines TRBV5-1 with TRBJ1-5; no clear D gene. V was pared by 4 bases and J by 3 bases, with 8 bases between. Germline V gives CDR1 SGHRS, CDR2 YFSETQ. The CDR3 runs to 13 residues.

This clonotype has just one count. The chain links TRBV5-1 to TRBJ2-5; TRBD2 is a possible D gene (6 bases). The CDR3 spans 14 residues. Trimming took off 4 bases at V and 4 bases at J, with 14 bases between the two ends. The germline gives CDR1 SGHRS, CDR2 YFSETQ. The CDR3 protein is CASSPLGAGETQYF. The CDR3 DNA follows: TGCGCCAGCAGCCCGCTTGGAGCGGGAGAGACCCAGTACTTC.

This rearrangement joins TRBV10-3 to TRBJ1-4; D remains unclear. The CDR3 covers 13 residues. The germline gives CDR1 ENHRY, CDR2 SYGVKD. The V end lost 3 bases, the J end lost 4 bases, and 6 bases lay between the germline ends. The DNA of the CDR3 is TGTGCCATCAGTGAAGGCAGTAATGAAAAACTGTTTTTT. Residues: CAISEGSNEKLFF.

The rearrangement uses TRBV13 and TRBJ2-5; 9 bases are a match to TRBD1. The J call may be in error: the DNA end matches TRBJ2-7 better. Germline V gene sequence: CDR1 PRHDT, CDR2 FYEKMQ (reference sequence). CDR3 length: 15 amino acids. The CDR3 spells CASSYLGQGSSEQYF. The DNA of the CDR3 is TGTGCCAGCAGCTATTTGGGACAGGGATCTAGCGAGCAGTACTTC.

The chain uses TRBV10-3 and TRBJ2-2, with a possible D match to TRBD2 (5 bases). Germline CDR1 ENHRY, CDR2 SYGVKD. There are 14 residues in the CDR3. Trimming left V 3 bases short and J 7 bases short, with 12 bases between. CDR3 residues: CAISDREEGGELFF. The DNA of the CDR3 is TGTGCCATCAGTGATCGTGAAGAGGGCGGGGAGCTGTTTTTT.

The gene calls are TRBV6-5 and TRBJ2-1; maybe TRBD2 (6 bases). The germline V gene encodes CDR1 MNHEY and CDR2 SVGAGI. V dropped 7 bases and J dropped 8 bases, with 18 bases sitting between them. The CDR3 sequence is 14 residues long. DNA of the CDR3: TGTGCCAGCACCCGCGGGGACCCTTTCGATGAGCAGTTCTTC. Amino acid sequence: CASTRGDPFDEQFF.

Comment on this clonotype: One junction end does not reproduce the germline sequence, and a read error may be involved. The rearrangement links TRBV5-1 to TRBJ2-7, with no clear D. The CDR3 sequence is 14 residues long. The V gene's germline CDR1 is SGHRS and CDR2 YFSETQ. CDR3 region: CASSLLPDSYEQYF. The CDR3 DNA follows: TGTGCCAGCAGCTTACTTCCAGACTCCTACGAGCAGTACTTC.

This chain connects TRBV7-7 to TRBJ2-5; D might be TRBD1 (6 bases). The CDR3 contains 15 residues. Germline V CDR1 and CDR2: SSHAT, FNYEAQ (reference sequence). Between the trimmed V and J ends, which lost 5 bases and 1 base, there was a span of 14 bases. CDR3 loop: CASSLTMDSQETQYF. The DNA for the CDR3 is TGTGCCAGCAGCCTAACCATGGACAGCCAAGAGACCCAGTACTTC.

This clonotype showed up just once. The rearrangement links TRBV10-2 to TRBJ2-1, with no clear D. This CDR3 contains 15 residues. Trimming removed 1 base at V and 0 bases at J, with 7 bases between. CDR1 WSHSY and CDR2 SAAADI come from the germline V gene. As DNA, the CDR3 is TGCGCCAGCAGTGAGTTGCGCGTCTCCTACAATGAGCAGTTCTTC. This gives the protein CASSELRVSYNEQFF.

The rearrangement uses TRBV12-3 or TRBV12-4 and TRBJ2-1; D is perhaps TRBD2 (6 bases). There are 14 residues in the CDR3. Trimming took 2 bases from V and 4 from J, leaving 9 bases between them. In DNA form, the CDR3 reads TGTGCCAGCAGTTTAATAGCGGCTTACAATGAGCAGTTCTTC. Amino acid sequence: CASSLIAAYNEQFF.

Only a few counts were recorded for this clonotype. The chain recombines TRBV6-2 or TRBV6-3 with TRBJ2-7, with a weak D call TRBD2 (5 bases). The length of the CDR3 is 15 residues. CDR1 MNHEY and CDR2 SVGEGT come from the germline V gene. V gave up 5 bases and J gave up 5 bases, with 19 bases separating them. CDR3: CASSRVRGLVDEQYF. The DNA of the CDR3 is TGTGCCAGCAGTCGCGTCCGGGGATTGGTGGACGAGCAGTACTTC.

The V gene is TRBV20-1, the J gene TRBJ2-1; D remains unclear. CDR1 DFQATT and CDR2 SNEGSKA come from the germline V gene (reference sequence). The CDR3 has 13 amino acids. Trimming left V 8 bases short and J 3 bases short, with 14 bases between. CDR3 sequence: CSPRGADYNEQFF. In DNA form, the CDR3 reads TGCAGTCCCAGAGGAGCAGACTACAATGAGCAGTTCTTC.

The CDR3 loop reads CASSKARTGRSNYEQYF. The DNA of the CDR3 is TGTGCCAGCAGTAAAGCCCGGACAGGGAGGTCCAACTACGAGCAGTACTTC. The chain uses TRBV6-2 or TRBV6-3 and TRBJ2-7; 8 nucleotides agree with TRBD1. Germline V gene lookup returns CDR1 MNHEY and CDR2 SVGEGT. This CDR3 region has 17 residues. J was trimmed by 3 bases and V by 5 bases; bases with no gene match: 15.

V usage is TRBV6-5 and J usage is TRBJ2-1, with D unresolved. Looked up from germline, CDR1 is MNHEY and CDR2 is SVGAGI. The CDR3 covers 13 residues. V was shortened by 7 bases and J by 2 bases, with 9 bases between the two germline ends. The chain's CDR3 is CASTPAAYNEQFF. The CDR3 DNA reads TGTGCCAGCACGCCCGCCGCCTACAATGAGCAGTTCTTC.

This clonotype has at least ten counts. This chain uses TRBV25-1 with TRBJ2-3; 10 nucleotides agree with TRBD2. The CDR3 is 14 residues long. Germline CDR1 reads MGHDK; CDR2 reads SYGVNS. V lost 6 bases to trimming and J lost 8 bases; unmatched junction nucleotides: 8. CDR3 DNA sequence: TGTGCCAGCAGATTTAGCGGGGGGTTGAGTACGCAGTATTTT. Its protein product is CASRFSGGLSTQYF.

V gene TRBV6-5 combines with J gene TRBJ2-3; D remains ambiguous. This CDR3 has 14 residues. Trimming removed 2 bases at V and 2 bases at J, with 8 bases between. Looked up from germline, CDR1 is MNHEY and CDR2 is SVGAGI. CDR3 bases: TGTGCCAGCAGTTACGAAGGGAACACAGATACGCAGTATTTT. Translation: CASSYEGNTDTQYF.

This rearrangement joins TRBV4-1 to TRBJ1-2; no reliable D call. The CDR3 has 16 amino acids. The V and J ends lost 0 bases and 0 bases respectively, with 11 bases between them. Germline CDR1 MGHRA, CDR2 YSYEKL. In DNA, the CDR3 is TGCGCCAGCAGCCAAGATTTCCAGGCCTCTAACTATGGCTACACCTTC. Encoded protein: CASSQDFQASNYGYTF.

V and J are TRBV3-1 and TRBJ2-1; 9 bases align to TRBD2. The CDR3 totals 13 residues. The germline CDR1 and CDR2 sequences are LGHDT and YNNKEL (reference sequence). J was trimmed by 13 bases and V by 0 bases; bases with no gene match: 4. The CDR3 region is CASSQDSGGGQFF. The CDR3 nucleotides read TGTGCCAGCAGCCAAGATAGCGGGGGAGGACAGTTCTTC.

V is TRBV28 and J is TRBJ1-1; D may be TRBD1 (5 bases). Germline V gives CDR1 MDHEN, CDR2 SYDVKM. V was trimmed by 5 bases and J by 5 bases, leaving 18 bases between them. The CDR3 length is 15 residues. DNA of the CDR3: TGTGCCAGCAGTAATCTTGACCACGGGGGGACTGAAGCTTTCTTT. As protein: CASSNLDHGGTEAFF.

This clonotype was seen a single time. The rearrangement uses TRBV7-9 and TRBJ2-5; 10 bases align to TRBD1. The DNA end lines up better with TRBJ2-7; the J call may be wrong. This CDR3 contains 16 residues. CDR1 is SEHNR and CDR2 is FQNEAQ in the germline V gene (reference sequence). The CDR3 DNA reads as TGTGCCAGCAGCTCCTTGGTAGGGACAGGGGTACACGAGCAGTACTTC. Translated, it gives CASSSLVGTGVHEQYF.

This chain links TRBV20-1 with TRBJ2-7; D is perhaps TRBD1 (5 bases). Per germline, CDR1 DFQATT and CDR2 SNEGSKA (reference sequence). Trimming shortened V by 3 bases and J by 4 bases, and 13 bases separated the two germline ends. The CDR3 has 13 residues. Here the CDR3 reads CSARGHLLYEQYF. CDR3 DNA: TGCAGTGCTAGGGGGCACCTTCTTTACGAGCAGTACTTC.